This T cell receptor (beta chain) is from a study of CD8+ T cells in alopecia areata. Overall study context: Treated patients received oral tofacitinib, 5 to 10 mg twice daily. Whole-study findings and limits: Normal skin's resident alphabeta T cells are also sequenced in scalp samples. Among the top 100, expanded CD8+ clones were significantly decreased by tofacitinib, as was scalp clonality.

Sequencing relied on a cDNA template that was reverse transcribed from extracted RNA. Generated by immunoSEQ multiplex PCR, the TCRdb table keeps only in-frame clones and is missing some. Of more than 90,000 clones in the sample, about three fifths are singletons; the top ten hold around 30%. This clone was seen a few times. What it recognizes is unknown. Treatment given: oral pan-JAK inhibitor, 5-10 mg twice daily. Germline CDR1 MNHEY, CDR2 SVGAGI. Unmatched junction bases numbered 10, after V lost 4 bases and J lost 2 bases. This CDR3 is 16 amino acids long. The sequencing here drew on CD8+ T cells sorted from blood, taken at week 4, from a patient treated with tofacitinib. This receptor was obtained from a human donor with alopecia areata. The chain carries TRBV6-5 and TRBJ2-7; 8 bases are a match to TRBD1. The CDR3: CASSSTTGEAPYEQYF. The CDR3 nucleotides are TGTGCCAGCAGTTCCACGACAGGGGAAGCCCCCTACGAGCAGTACTTC.